This TCR beta chain came from a study of blood T cells in healthy people across ages. Notes on the study in general: Diversity estimated from one million T cells was considered an underestimate. Since the PBMCs were unsorted, naive and antigen-experienced cells could not be conclusively compared.

Through a sample-barcoded 5' primer and a J-beta primer mix, a second PCR was run for about 7 to 12 cycles. MiXCR, applied by TCRdb to the 5' RACE reads, yields one record per CDR3 protein. Among about a million distinct CDR3 sequences listed, roughly half were seen once. This clonotype has just one count. Its antigen remains unidentified. The CDR3 is made up of 15 amino acids. Germline V gene data show CDR1 as LNHNV and CDR2 as YYDKDF (reference sequence). With 1 base removed from V and 6 bases from J, the gap between germline ends came to 15 bases. The TCR was taken from a woman in her fifties or sixties in good health. V usage is TRBV15 and J usage is TRBJ1-2; D possibly corresponds to TRBD1 (6 bases). What was sequenced was blood. The CDR3: CATSRGGRPGDGYTF. CDR3 in DNA: TGTGCCACCAGCAGAGGCGGACGACCAGGGGATGGCTACACCTTC. Filled out from reference TRBV15 and TRBJ1-2, the complete variable domain reads DAMVIQNPRYQVTQFGKPVTLSCSQTLNHNVMYWYQQKSSQAPKLLFHYYDKDFNNEADTPDNFQSRRPNTSFCFLDIRSPGLGDTAMYLCATSRGGRPGDGYTFGSGTRLTVV.